The sequence of this TCR beta chain was determined in a study of early T cells in non-severe SARS-CoV-2 infection. Study-level information: Sequencing targeted bulk RNA from unsorted whole blood, leaving chains unpaired.

Molecules of cDNA were individually given unique molecular identifiers that were attached to them. TCRdb independently ran MiXCR on the 5' RACE reads; one entry per CDR3 protein. The table includes approximately 57,000 distinct CDR3 sequences, approximately 12% detected once. This CDR3 is built from 14 residues. The germline V gene has CDR1 MNHEY and CDR2 SMNVEV (reference sequence). V lost 2 bases and J lost 2, with 9 bases in between. The chain carries TRBV27 and TRBJ1-2; D remains unclear. The TCR originated in an adult who was a healthcare worker with PCR-confirmed SARS-CoV-2 infection or an uninfected control (not recorded which). The sequenced material came from whole blood. CDR3 sequence: CASSLRVGNYGYTF. The DNA for the CDR3 is TGTGCCAGCAGTTTAAGGGTGGGGAACTATGGCTACACCTTC.